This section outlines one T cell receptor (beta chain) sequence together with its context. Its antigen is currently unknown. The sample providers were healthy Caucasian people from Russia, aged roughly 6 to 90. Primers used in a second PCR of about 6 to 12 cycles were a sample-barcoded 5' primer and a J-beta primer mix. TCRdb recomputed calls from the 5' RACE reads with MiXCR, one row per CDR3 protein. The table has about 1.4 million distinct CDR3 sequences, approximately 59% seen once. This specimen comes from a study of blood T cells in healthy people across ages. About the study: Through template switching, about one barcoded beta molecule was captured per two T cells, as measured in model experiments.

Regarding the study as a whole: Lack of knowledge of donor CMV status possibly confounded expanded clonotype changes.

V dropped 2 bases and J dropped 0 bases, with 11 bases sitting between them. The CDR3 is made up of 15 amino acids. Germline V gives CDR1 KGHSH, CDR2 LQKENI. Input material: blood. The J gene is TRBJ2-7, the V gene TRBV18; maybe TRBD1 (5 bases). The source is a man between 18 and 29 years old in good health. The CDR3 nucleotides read TGTGCCAGCTCACCATCGGCAGGGATCTCCTACGAGCAGTACTTC. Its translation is CASSPSAGISYEQYF.